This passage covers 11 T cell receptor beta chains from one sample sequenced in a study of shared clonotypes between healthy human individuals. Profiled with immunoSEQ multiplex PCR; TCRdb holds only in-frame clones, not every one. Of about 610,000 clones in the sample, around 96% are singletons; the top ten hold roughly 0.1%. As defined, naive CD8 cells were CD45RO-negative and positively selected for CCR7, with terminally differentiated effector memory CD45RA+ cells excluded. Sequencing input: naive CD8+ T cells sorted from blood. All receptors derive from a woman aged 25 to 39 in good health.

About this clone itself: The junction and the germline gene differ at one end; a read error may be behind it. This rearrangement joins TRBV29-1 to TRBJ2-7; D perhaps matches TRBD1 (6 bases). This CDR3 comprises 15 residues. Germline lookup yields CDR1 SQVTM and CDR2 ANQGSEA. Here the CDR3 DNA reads TGCAGCGTTAAAGACGGACAGAAACCTAGTGACGAGCAGTACTTC. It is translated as CSVKDGQKPSDEQYF.

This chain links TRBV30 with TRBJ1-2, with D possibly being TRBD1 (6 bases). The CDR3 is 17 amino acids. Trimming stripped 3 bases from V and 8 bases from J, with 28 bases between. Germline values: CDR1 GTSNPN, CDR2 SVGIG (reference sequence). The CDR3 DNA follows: TGTGCCTGGAGCCTCCAAGGGGGACTTAACTCTTGGAAAGGCTACACCTTC. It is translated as CAWSLQGGLNSWKGYTF.

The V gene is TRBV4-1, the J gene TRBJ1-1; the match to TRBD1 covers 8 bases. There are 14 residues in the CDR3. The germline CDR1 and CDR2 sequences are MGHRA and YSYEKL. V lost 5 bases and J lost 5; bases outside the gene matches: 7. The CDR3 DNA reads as TGCGCCAGCAGCGACCGACAGGGGAGTACTGAAGCTTTCTTT. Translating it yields CASSDRQGSTEAFF.

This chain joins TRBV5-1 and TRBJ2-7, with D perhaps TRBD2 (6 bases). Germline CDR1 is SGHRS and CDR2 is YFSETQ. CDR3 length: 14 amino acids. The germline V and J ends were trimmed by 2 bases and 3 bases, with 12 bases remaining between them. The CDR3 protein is CASSLIGSLYEQYF. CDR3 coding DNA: TGCGCCAGCAGCTTAATCGGGAGTCTCTACGAGCAGTACTTC.

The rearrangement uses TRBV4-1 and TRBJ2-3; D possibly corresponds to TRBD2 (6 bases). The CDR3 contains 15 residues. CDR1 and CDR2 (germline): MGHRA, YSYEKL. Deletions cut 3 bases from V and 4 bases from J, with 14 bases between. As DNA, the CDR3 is TGCGCCAGCAGCCAGGATAGACTAGTATCAGATACGCAGTATTTT. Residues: CASSQDRLVSDTQYF.

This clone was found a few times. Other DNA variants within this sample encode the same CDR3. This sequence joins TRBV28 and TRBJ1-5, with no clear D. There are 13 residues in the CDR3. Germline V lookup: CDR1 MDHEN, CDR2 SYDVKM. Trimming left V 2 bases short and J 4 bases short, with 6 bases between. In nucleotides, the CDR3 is TGTGCCAGCAGTTTACTTGGAAATCAGCCCCAGCATTTT. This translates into CASSLLGNQPQHF.

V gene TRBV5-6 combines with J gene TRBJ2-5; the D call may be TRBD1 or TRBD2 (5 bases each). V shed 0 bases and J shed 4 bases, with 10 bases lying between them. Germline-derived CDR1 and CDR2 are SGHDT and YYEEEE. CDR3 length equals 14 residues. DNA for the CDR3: TGTGCCAGCAGCTTGGCAGCAGGGAGAGAGACCCAGTACTTC. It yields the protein CASSLAAGRETQYF.

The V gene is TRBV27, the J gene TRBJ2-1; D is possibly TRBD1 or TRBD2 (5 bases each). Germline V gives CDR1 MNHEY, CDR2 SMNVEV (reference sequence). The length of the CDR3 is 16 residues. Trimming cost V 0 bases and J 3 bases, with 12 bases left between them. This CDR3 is CASSLSVGTHYNEQFF. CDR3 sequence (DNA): TGTGCCAGCAGTTTATCGGTAGGGACCCACTACAATGAGCAGTTCTTC.

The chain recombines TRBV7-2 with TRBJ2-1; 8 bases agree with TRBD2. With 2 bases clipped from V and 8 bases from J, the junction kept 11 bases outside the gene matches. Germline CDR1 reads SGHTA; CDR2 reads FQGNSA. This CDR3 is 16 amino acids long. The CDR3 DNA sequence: TGTGCCAGCAGCTTATTGACGGGAGGGTTGTTCGATGAGCAGTTCTTC. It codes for CASSLLTGGLFDEQFF.

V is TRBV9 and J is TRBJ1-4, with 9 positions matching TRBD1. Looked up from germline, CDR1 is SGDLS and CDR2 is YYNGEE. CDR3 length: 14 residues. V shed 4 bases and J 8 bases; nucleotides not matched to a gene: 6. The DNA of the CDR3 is TGTGCCAGCAGCAGGGACAGGGTGGGGGAAAAACTGTTTTTT. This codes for CASSRDRVGEKLFF.

The CDR3 spells CASSYRSGRNTEAFF. The CDR3 bases are TGTGCCAGCAGTTATAGGTCGGGCAGGAACACTGAAGCTTTCTTT. V usage is TRBV6-6 and J usage is TRBJ1-1, with unresolved D. The germline CDR1 and CDR2 sequences are MNHNY and SVGAGI (reference sequence). Between the trimmed V and J ends, which lost 3 bases and 1 base, there was a span of 12 bases. CDR3 length: 15 residues.